What follows are 14 T cell receptor beta chains derived from one specimen sequenced in a study of control samples from healthy donors and cancer patients (TCRdb year 2020). Library prep was done by the immunoSEQ multiplex PCR assay. The clones in this table, taken by TCRdb from immuneACCESS, are in-frame only. Not every clone is retained; where verified, under half of the shortfall comes from an unresolved V gene, and the cause of the rest is unknown. This sample gives roughly 130,000 clones in total; about 85% of them show up just once. Roughly 9% of the sample is held by the ten biggest clonotypes. The source material was blood. These receptors all stem from a woman in her thirties in good health.

This chain joins TRBV10-3 and TRBJ2-3; D is perhaps TRBD1 (6 bases). V was pared by 6 bases and J by 1 base, with 11 bases between. The CDR3 is 14 amino acids. Looked up from germline, CDR1 is ENHRY and CDR2 is SYGVKD. The CDR3 reads CAIRRDTGTDTQYF. The CDR3 DNA reads TGTGCCATCAGGAGGGACACTGGCACAGATACGCAGTATTTT.

V is TRBV6-4 and J is TRBJ1-1; weak D call: TRBD1 (5 bases). V was cut by 5 bases and J by 6 bases, with 16 bases left in between. This CDR3 region has 14 residues. The germline CDR1 and CDR2 sequences are MRHNA and SNTAGT. The CDR3 sequence: CASSSGGPGSEAFF. The CDR3 coding sequence is TGTGCCAGCAGTTCCGGGGGACCGGGATCTGAAGCTTTCTTT.

V gene TRBV30 combines with J gene TRBJ1-5; TRBD1 aligns across 9 bases. The J segment lost 6 bases and the V segment lost 7 bases, leaving 10 bases of the junction unmatched. The CDR3 totals 14 residues. Per the germline V gene, CDR1 is GTSNPN and CDR2 is SVGIG (reference sequence). The DNA for the CDR3 is TGTGCCTTAGCCGGGACAGGGTCCGGTCAGCCCCAGCATTTT. Its protein is CALAGTGSGQPQHF.

This chain uses TRBV30 with TRBJ1-3; TRBD1 matches at 10 bases. V was clipped by 7 bases and J by 4 bases; unmatched bases: 10. CDR1 and CDR2 (germline): GTSNPN, SVGIG (reference sequence). The CDR3 is made up of 15 amino acids. CDR3 DNA sequence: TGTGCCTCGAGACCGGGACAGGGGTTAGGAAACACCATATATTTT. Amino acids: CASRPGQGLGNTIYF.

The chain joins TRBV9 to TRBJ2-1; possibly TRBD1 for D (6 bases). Germline CDR1 is SGDLS and CDR2 is YYNGEE. Trimming stripped 4 bases from V and 4 bases from J, with 15 bases between. CDR3 size: 15 residues. In nucleotides, the CDR3 is TGTGCCAGCAGCCTTACGTTAGGGACATACAATGAGCAGTTCTTC. It specifies CASSLTLGTYNEQFF.

The rearrangement uses TRBV2 and TRBJ1-5; D is uncertain. The CDR3 totals 15 residues. CDR1 is SNHLY and CDR2 is FYNNEI in the germline V gene. V lost 1 base, J lost 3 bases, and 10 bases lay in between. CDR3 in DNA: TGTGCCAGCAGTGAAGAGGAAGGTTACAATCAGCCCCAGCATTTT. Encoded protein: CASSEEEGYNQPQHF.

This clone showed up just once. This sequence joins TRBV3-1 (or the pseudogene TRBV3-2) and TRBJ2-3; 12 bases map to TRBD2. Germline values: CDR1 LGHDT, CDR2 YNNKEL (reference sequence). Trimming removed 5 bases from V and 6 bases from J; junction bases left unmatched: 6. The CDR3 runs 15 residues. CDR3 sequence: CASSYGLAGRDTQYF. CDR3 DNA sequence: TGTGCCAGCAGCTATGGACTAGCGGGACGGGATACGCAGTATTTT.

The genes are TRBV30 and TRBJ1-4; weak D call: TRBD1 (6 bases). In germline, CDR1 is GTSNPN, CDR2 SVGIG (reference sequence). The CDR3 sequence is 14 residues long. V was pared by 4 bases and J by 4 bases, with 13 bases between. The CDR3, as DNA: TGTGCCTGGACTAAAACAGGGATTAATGAAAAACTGTTTTTT. As protein: CAWTKTGINEKLFF.

This clone was detected once. This sequence joins TRBV21-1 and TRBJ2-3; TRBD2 is the table's D call, not checked against the DNA. TRBV21-1 is flagged as a pseudogene. This CDR3 spans 15 amino acids. The DNA of the CDR3 is TGTGCCAGCGGAAGTAGGCGGGAGTTACCAGATACGCAGTATTTT. Residues: CASGSRRELPDTQYF.

The genes are TRBV6-5 and TRBJ2-7, with D hard to call. Trimming took 0 bases from V and 3 from J, leaving 6 bases between them. The CDR3 has 13 amino acids. Germline V gene data show CDR1 as MNHEY and CDR2 as SVGAGI. The CDR3 protein is CASSYSNDYEQYF. CDR3 nucleotides: TGTGCCAGCAGTTACTCGAACGACTACGAGCAGTACTTC.

The chain carries TRBV6-6 and TRBJ2-3; TRBD1 aligns across 8 bases. There are 15 residues in the CDR3. Germline loops: CDR1 MNHNY, CDR2 SVGAGI (reference sequence). The J segment lost 4 bases and the V segment lost 2 bases, leaving 5 bases of the junction unmatched. CDR3 protein: CASSYGQGASDTQYF. Here the CDR3 DNA reads TGTGCCAGCAGTTACGGGCAGGGGGCATCAGATACGCAGTATTTT.

The chain uses TRBV29-1 and TRBJ1-1, with 8 nucleotides matching TRBD1. CDR3 length: 12 residues. J gave up 4 bases and V 5 bases, and 3 bases lay outside the gene matches. Germline lookup yields CDR1 SQVTM and CDR2 ANQGSEA. The CDR3 nucleotides are TGCAGCGTTCCGACAGGGGCCACTGAAGCTTTCTTT. Translated: CSVPTGATEAFF.

This clone has just one count. The genes are TRBV18 and TRBJ2-7; 12 bases are a match to TRBD2. With V trimmed by 4 bases and J by 6 bases, 7 bases remained unmatched. The CDR3 covers 15 residues. Per germline, CDR1 KGHSH and CDR2 LQKENI. CDR3 in DNA: TGTGCCAGCTCACTGTTACTAGCGGGAGGATCCGAGCAGTACTTC. Its protein product is CASSLLLAGGSEQYF.

This chain uses TRBV6-5 with TRBJ1-5; 8 nucleotides agree with TRBD1. Trimming cost V 8 bases and J 3 bases; bases outside gene matches: 6. The CDR3 is 14 amino acids. Per germline, CDR1 MNHEY and CDR2 SVGAGI. The CDR3 nucleotides read TGTGCCAGCTCGACAGGGGTGTTCAATCAGCCCCAGCATTTT. This gives the protein CASSTGVFNQPQHF.